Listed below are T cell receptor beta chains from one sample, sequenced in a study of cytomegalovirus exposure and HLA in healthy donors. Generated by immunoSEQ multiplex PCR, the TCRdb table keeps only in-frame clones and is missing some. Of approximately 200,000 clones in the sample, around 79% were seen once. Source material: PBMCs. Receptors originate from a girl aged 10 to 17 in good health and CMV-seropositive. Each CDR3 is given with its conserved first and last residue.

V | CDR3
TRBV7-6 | CASSLLAGGLQETQYF
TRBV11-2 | CASSRGLAVSDTQYF
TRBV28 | CASSPGQGAYNEQFF
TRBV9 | CASSPYGQGGQYF
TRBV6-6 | CASSYRETGELFF
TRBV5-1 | CASSLGVTGSYNEQFF
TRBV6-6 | CASRSGESPLHF
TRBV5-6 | CASSLWGAYNEQFF
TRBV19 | CASSPTGVGYTF
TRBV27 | CASSYGAGGQETQYF
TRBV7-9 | CASSLAMGPNYGYTF
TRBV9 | CASSPGSSGANVLTF
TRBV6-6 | CATLTSGGSYNEQFF
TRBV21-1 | CASSNCRGRGDTQYF
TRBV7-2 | CTSSPGTANTEAFF
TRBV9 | CASSVGGGKSTDTQYF
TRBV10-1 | CASSGTGTLTDTQYF
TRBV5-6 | CASSLVPGQSSYEQYF
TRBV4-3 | CASSQEGGSGYTF
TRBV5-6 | CASSFASTDAQYF
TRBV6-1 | CASRAGGPDTQYF
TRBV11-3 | CASSLHSQETQYF
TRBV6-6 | CASSKGQAYGYTF
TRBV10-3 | CAISEFGGLQGYTF
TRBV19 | CASSGLSSYEQYF
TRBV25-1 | CASMGGWETQYF
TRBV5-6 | CASSLGDMNTEAFF
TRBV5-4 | CASSPRPGSAFF
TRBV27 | CASSPLRTLNYGYTF